The rows below give T cell receptor beta chains drawn from one sample of a study of T cells in Graves' hyperthyroidism and ophthalmopathy. TCRdb reprocessed the multiplex PCR reads via MiXCR and lists one record per CDR3 protein. The sample shows 360,000 or so distinct CDR3 sequences, 15% to 20% of them seen only once. The specimen sequenced was blood. Source of these receptors: a woman in her thirties or forties with Graves' ophthalmopathy. CDR3s include the opening cysteine and the closing phenylalanine or tryptophan. Fields, in order: clone size, J gene, D gene, CDR3 length, V gene, CDR3 protein, CDR3 DNA. D genes are given only for firm matches. Size is stated for part of the rows, as once, few or many counts, or as a class when the clone is expanded.

abundance: many
j_gene: TRBJ2-7
d_gene: NA
len: 13
v_gene: TRBV27
CDR3aa: CASSPRVTYEQYF
CDR3nt: TGTGCCAGCAGTCCCCGAGTAACCTACGAGCAGTACTTC

abundance: many
j_gene: TRBJ2-5
d_gene: NA
len: 15
v_gene: TRBV28
CDR3aa: CASSSPPLGVETQYF
CDR3nt: TGTGCCAGCAGCTCCCCCCCTTTGGGCGTAGAGACCCAGTACTTC

abundance: many
j_gene: TRBJ2-5
d_gene: TRBD2
len: 17
v_gene: TRBV12-3/TRBV12-4
CDR3aa: CASSWTSGRTNQETQYF
CDR3nt: TGTGCCAGCAGCTGGACTAGCGGCCGTACTAATCAAGAGACCCAGTACTTC

abundance: NA
j_gene: TRBJ2-5
d_gene: NA
len: 15
v_gene: TRBV2
CDR3aa: CASNQDGPLEKTQYF
CDR3nt: TGTGCCAGCAACCAGGACGGCCCGCTTGAGAAGACCCAGTACTTC

abundance: NA
j_gene: TRBJ1-2
d_gene: NA
len: 13
v_gene: TRBV20-1
CDR3aa: CSARRGTFYGYTF
CDR3nt: TGCAGTGCTAGACGGGGGACTTTCTATGGCTACACCTTC

abundance: many
j_gene: TRBJ1-1
d_gene: NA
len: 14
v_gene: TRBV12-3/TRBV12-4
CDR3aa: CASSFGELDTEAFF
CDR3nt: TGTGCCAGCAGTTTCGGGGAATTGGACACTGAAGCTTTCTTT

abundance: many
j_gene: TRBJ2-7
d_gene: TRBD2
len: 15
v_gene: TRBV11-2
CDR3aa: CASSLVAGGSYEQYF
CDR3nt: TGTGCCAGCAGCTTGGTAGCGGGGGGCTCCTACGAGCAGTACTTC

abundance: many
j_gene: TRBJ2-2
d_gene: NA
len: 15
v_gene: TRBV27
CDR3aa: CASSLTQGGTGELFF
CDR3nt: TGTGCCAGCAGTTTAACCCAGGGAGGCACCGGGGAGCTGTTTTTT

abundance: many
j_gene: TRBJ2-7
d_gene: TRBD2
len: 17
v_gene: TRBV5-1
CDR3aa: CASSRTASGTQPHEQYF
CDR3nt: TGCGCCAGCAGCCGGACGGCTAGCGGGACCCAGCCTCACGAGCAGTACTTC

abundance: many
j_gene: TRBJ2-7
d_gene: TRBD2
len: 16
v_gene: TRBV12-3/TRBV12-4
CDR3aa: CASSFLQLAGPREQYF
CDR3nt: TGTGCCAGCAGTTTCCTCCAATTAGCGGGACCCCGCGAGCAGTACTTC

abundance: many
j_gene: TRBJ2-5
d_gene: NA
len: 14
v_gene: TRBV20-1
CDR3aa: CSADYGTSQETQYF
CDR3nt: TGCAGTGCAGATTACGGAACCTCACAAGAGACCCAGTACTTC

abundance: NA
j_gene: TRBJ1-5
d_gene: NA
len: 16
v_gene: TRBV12-3/TRBV12-4
CDR3aa: CASSKRRSSDNQPQHF
CDR3nt: TGTGCCAGCAGTAAAAGGCGAAGCAGCGACAATCAGCCCCAGCATTTT

abundance: many
j_gene: TRBJ2-7
d_gene: NA
len: 14
v_gene: TRBV27
CDR3aa: CASSFSGVSYEQYF
CDR3nt: TGTGCCAGCAGTTTCTCCGGGGTGTCCTACGAGCAGTACTTC

abundance: many
j_gene: TRBJ2-7
d_gene: NA
len: 11
v_gene: TRBV12-3/TRBV12-4
CDR3aa: CASSAADEQYF
CDR3nt: TGTGCCAGCAGCGCGGCCGACGAGCAGTACTTC

abundance: many
j_gene: TRBJ1-5
d_gene: NA
len: 17
v_gene: TRBV10-2
CDR3aa: CASGDSLGIFGNQPQHF
CDR3nt: TGCGCCAGTGGGGACTCGCTAGGGATATTCGGCAATCAGCCCCAGCATTTT

abundance: many
j_gene: TRBJ2-5
d_gene: NA
len: 15
v_gene: TRBV28
CDR3aa: CASSQGRGSIETQYF
CDR3nt: TGTGCCAGCAGTCAGGGACGCGGGTCTATAGAGACCCAGTACTTC

abundance: NA
j_gene: TRBJ2-7
d_gene: TRBD1
len: 15
v_gene: TRBV6-2/TRBV6-3
CDR3aa: CASSGPGQGSHEQYF
CDR3nt: TGTGCCAGCAGCGGACCGGGACAGGGGAGTCACGAGCAGTACTTC

abundance: many
j_gene: TRBJ2-7
d_gene: NA
len: 14
v_gene: TRBV11-2
CDR3aa: CASSLVGPGLEQYF
CDR3nt: TGTGCCAGCAGCTTAGTTGGGCCTGGTCTCGAGCAGTACTTC

abundance: NA
j_gene: TRBJ2-7
d_gene: TRBD1
len: 15
v_gene: TRBV6-5
CDR3aa: CASSYDGQVIDEQYF
CDR3nt: TGTGCCAGCAGTTACGACGGACAGGTTATCGACGAGCAGTACTTC

abundance: many
j_gene: TRBJ2-7
d_gene: TRBD2
len: 12
v_gene: TRBV28
CDR3aa: CASSYQSGSPNF
CDR3nt: TGTGCCAGCAGTTATCAGAGCGGGAGCCCCAACTTC

abundance: many
j_gene: TRBJ1-1
d_gene: NA
len: 13
v_gene: TRBV25-1
CDR3aa: CASVKGGGTEAFF
CDR3nt: TGTGCCAGCGTCAAGGGGGGGGGTACTGAAGCTTTCTTT

abundance: NA
j_gene: TRBJ1-5
d_gene: NA
len: 14
v_gene: TRBV28
CDR3aa: CASRLAHLNQPQHF
CDR3nt: TGTGCCAGCAGGCTAGCTCACCTCAATCAGCCCCAGCATTTT

abundance: NA
j_gene: TRBJ1-5
d_gene: NA
len: 14
v_gene: TRBV15
CDR3aa: CATSVREPNQPQHF
CDR3nt: TGTGCCACCAGCGTACGGGAGCCAAATCAGCCCCAGCATTTT

abundance: many
j_gene: TRBJ2-5
d_gene: NA
len: 12
v_gene: TRBV20-1
CDR3aa: CSASIGPETQYF
CDR3nt: TGCAGTGCTAGTATTGGCCCCGAGACCCAGTACTTC

abundance: many
j_gene: TRBJ1-5
d_gene: NA
len: 16
v_gene: TRBV5-1
CDR3aa: CASSLEPVGSNQPQHF
CDR3nt: TGCGCCAGCAGCTTGGAACCCGTGGGTAGCAATCAGCCCCAGCATTTT

abundance: many
j_gene: TRBJ1-1
d_gene: NA
len: 15
v_gene: TRBV6-1
CDR3aa: CASSEGGFGNTEAFF
CDR3nt: TGTGCCAGCAGTGAAGGGGGGTTCGGGAACACTGAAGCTTTCTTT

abundance: NA
j_gene: TRBJ2-7
d_gene: TRBD2
len: 15
v_gene: TRBV7-2
CDR3aa: CASSLALAGGYEQYF
CDR3nt: TGTGCCAGCAGCTTAGCGTTAGCGGGGGGATACGAGCAGTACTTC

abundance: NA
j_gene: TRBJ2-5
d_gene: TRBD2
len: 13
v_gene: TRBV19
CDR3aa: CASKLAGTETQYF
CDR3nt: TGTGCCAGTAAACTAGCGGGAACGGAGACCCAGTACTTC

abundance: many
j_gene: TRBJ2-7
d_gene: TRBD2
len: 14
v_gene: TRBV5-8
CDR3aa: CASSLVVAGGEQYF
CDR3nt: TGTGCCAGCAGCTTGGTAGTAGCGGGAGGCGAGCAGTACTTC

abundance: many
j_gene: TRBJ2-7
d_gene: TRBD2
len: 14
v_gene: TRBV20-1
CDR3aa: CSAETSGSIYEQYF
CDR3nt: TGCAGTGCTGAGACTAGCGGGAGTATCTACGAGCAGTACTTC

abundance: NA
j_gene: TRBJ1-1
d_gene: NA
len: 12
v_gene: TRBV10-3
CDR3aa: CAISIDRAEAFF
CDR3nt: TGTGCCATCAGTATAGATCGGGCTGAAGCTTTCTTT

abundance: many
j_gene: TRBJ1-2
d_gene: NA
len: 15
v_gene: TRBV28
CDR3aa: CASSLFGQPSYGYTF
CDR3nt: TGTGCCAGCAGTTTATTCGGACAGCCGAGTTATGGCTACACCTTC

abundance: NA
j_gene: TRBJ1-2
d_gene: NA
len: 15
v_gene: TRBV11-3
CDR3aa: CASSRGQRSNYGYTF
CDR3nt: TGTGCCAGCAGCCGTGGACAGAGATCAAACTATGGCTACACCTTC

abundance: many
j_gene: TRBJ2-7
d_gene: TRBD2
len: 14
v_gene: TRBV28
CDR3aa: CASSLELAGVEQYF
CDR3nt: TGTGCCAGCAGTTTAGAACTAGCGGGAGTTGAGCAGTACTTC

abundance: many
j_gene: TRBJ2-7
d_gene: NA
len: 12
v_gene: TRBV7-9
CDR3aa: CASSLDIYEQYF
CDR3nt: TGTGCCAGCAGCTTGGACATCTACGAGCAGTACTTC

abundance: many
j_gene: TRBJ2-7
d_gene: TRBD2
len: 13
v_gene: TRBV20-1
CDR3aa: CSAPAGGPIEQYF
CDR3nt: TGCAGTGCTCCGGCGGGAGGGCCGATCGAGCAGTACTTC

abundance: many
j_gene: TRBJ1-5
d_gene: NA
len: 15
v_gene: TRBV2
CDR3aa: CASSDDGGLRAAQHF
CDR3nt: TGTGCCAGCAGTGACGATGGGGGCCTCAGGGCTGCCCAGCATTTT

abundance: NA
j_gene: TRBJ1-1
d_gene: NA
len: 13
v_gene: TRBV9
CDR3aa: CASSVALYTEAFF
CDR3nt: TGTGCCAGCAGCGTAGCGCTCTACACTGAAGCTTTCTTT

abundance: NA
j_gene: TRBJ2-7
d_gene: TRBD2
len: 14
v_gene: TRBV12-3/TRBV12-4
CDR3aa: CASSLRRELVEQYF
CDR3nt: TGTGCCAGCAGTTTACGGCGGGAGCTAGTTGAGCAGTACTTC

abundance: NA
j_gene: TRBJ2-7
d_gene: NA
len: 14
v_gene: TRBV7-2
CDR3aa: CASSLSTGFDEQYF
CDR3nt: TGTGCCAGCAGCTTGTCCACAGGGTTCGACGAGCAGTACTTC

abundance: many
j_gene: TRBJ2-7
d_gene: TRBD2
len: 16
v_gene: TRBV30
CDR3aa: CAWIRFGLADSYEQYF
CDR3nt: TGTGCCTGGATAAGGTTCGGGCTAGCGGACTCCTACGAGCAGTACTTC

abundance: many
j_gene: TRBJ2-2
d_gene: TRBD1
len: 13
v_gene: TRBV12-3/TRBV12-4
CDR3aa: CASSRQGAGELFF
CDR3nt: TGTGCCAGCAGTCGACAGGGGGCCGGGGAGCTGTTTTTT

abundance: many
j_gene: TRBJ1-1
d_gene: NA
len: 17
v_gene: TRBV27
CDR3aa: CASSSWPPGLLNTEAFF
CDR3nt: TGTGCCAGCAGTTCCTGGCCGCCGGGACTCCTGAACACTGAAGCTTTCTTT

abundance: many
j_gene: TRBJ2-2
d_gene: NA
len: 13
v_gene: TRBV28
CDR3aa: CASSWGHSRELFF
CDR3nt: TGTGCCAGCAGTTGGGGGCATTCCCGGGAGCTGTTTTTT

abundance: many
j_gene: TRBJ1-2
d_gene: NA
len: 15
v_gene: TRBV19
CDR3aa: CASSIGQGAVYGYTF
CDR3nt: TGTGCCAGTAGTATCGGGCAGGGAGCAGTCTATGGCTACACCTTC

abundance: many
j_gene: TRBJ2-7
d_gene: NA
len: 14
v_gene: TRBV9
CDR3aa: CASSPSDNPYEQYF
CDR3nt: TGTGCCAGCAGCCCCTCGGACAATCCCTACGAGCAGTACTTC

abundance: many
j_gene: TRBJ1-1
d_gene: NA
len: 14
v_gene: TRBV11-2
CDR3aa: CASSFLDKNTEAFF
CDR3nt: TGTGCCAGCAGCTTCCTGGACAAGAACACTGAAGCTTTCTTT

abundance: many
j_gene: TRBJ1-5
d_gene: NA
len: 13
v_gene: TRBV7-3
CDR3aa: CASSKGVNQPQHF
CDR3nt: TGTGCCAGCAGCAAAGGGGTAAATCAGCCCCAGCATTTT

abundance: NA
j_gene: TRBJ1-1
d_gene: TRBD1
len: 16
v_gene: TRBV12-3/TRBV12-4
CDR3aa: CASSGSGGVMNTEAFF
CDR3nt: TGTGCCAGCAGTGGGTCAGGGGGCGTCATGAACACTGAAGCTTTCTTT

abundance: many
j_gene: TRBJ2-7
d_gene: NA
len: 14
v_gene: TRBV11-2
CDR3aa: CASSLVYGSYEQYF
CDR3nt: TGTGCCAGCAGCTTAGTGTACGGATCCTACGAGCAGTACTTC

abundance: many
j_gene: TRBJ2-7
d_gene: TRBD1
len: 15
v_gene: TRBV6-2/TRBV6-3
CDR3aa: CASSPFGQGGYEQYF
CDR3nt: TGTGCCAGCAGCCCTTTCGGACAGGGAGGCTACGAGCAGTACTTC

abundance: NA
j_gene: TRBJ2-7
d_gene: NA
len: 14
v_gene: TRBV27
CDR3aa: CASSPPRTVREQYF
CDR3nt: TGTGCCAGCAGCCCCCCCCGGACAGTTAGAGAGCAGTACTTC

abundance: many
j_gene: TRBJ1-2
d_gene: NA
len: 11
v_gene: TRBV6-5
CDR3aa: CATKEGEGYTF
CDR3nt: TGTGCCACCAAAGAGGGCGAGGGCTACACCTTC